This entry lists 4 T cell receptor beta chains sequenced from one sample in a study of human T cells and chemical hapten exposure. This sample's time point: healthy volunteer bleed at 2 weeks. Total RNA came from unfractionated whole blood. Using its own MiXCR run on the RACE reads, TCRdb lists one record per CDR3 protein. This table has roughly 100,000 distinct CDR3 sequences, approximately 9.7% appearing once. The sample consisted of whole blood. These receptors were collected from a female donor in good health. Some clones in this sample may be carry-over from other donors' samples.

V and J are TRBV20-1 and TRBJ2-1; 11 bases map to TRBD2. J lost 2 bases, V lost 6 bases, and 6 bases had no gene match. CDR3 size: 15 residues. Germline CDR1 DFQATT, CDR2 SNEGSKA (reference sequence). The chain's CDR3 is CSATDSGRAYNEQFF. CDR3 DNA sequence: TGCAGTGCGACCGATAGCGGGAGGGCCTACAATGAGCAGTTCTTC.

This clonotype was recorded many times. The CDR3 reads CSAREGLVAGQETQYF. DNA of the CDR3: TGCAGTGCTAGAGAAGGGTTGGTAGCGGGACAAGAGACCCAGTACTTC. This chain uses TRBV20-1 with TRBJ2-5; 8 nucleotides match TRBD2. Germline lookup yields CDR1 DFQATT and CDR2 SNEGSKA (reference sequence). V trimming: 0 bases; J trimming: 2 bases; junction bases outside the gene matches: 8. CDR3 length equals 16 residues.

The J gene is TRBJ2-7, the V gene TRBV5-1, with 8 bases lining up with TRBD1. The CDR3 runs 14 residues. The V and J ends lost 4 bases and 7 bases, in that order; junction bases with no gene match: 10. From germline, CDR1 is SGHRS and CDR2 YFSETQ. CDR3 region: CASSPEDRAGEQYF. The CDR3 nucleotides are TGCGCCAGCAGCCCAGAGGACAGGGCTGGGGAGCAGTACTTC.

This clonotype was detected ten times or more. This chain uses TRBV5-1 with TRBJ2-1; D gene ambiguous. The CDR3 is 11 amino acids. V lost 0 bases and J 8 bases, leaving 3 bases between the germline ends. Per the germline V gene, CDR1 is SGHRS and CDR2 is YFSETQ. The CDR3: CASSLGYEQFF. The CDR3 region has the DNA TGCGCCAGCAGCTTGGGCTATGAGCAGTTCTTC.